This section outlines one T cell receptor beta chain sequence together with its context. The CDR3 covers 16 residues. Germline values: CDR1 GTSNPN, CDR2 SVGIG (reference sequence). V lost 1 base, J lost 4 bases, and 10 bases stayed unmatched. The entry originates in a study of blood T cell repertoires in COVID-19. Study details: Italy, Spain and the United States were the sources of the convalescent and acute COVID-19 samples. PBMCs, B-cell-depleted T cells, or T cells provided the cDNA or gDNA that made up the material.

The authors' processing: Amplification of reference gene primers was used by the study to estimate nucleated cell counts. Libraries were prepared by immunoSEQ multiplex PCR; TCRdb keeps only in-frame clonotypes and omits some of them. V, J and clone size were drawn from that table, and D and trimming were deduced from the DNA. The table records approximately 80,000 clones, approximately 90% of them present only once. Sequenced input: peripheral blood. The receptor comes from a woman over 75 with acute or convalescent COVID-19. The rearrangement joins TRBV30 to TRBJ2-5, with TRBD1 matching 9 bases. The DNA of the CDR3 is TGTGCCTGGAGTGGGGGACCACAGGGGGCGCGAGAGACCCAGTACTTC. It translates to CAWSGGPQGARETQYF.